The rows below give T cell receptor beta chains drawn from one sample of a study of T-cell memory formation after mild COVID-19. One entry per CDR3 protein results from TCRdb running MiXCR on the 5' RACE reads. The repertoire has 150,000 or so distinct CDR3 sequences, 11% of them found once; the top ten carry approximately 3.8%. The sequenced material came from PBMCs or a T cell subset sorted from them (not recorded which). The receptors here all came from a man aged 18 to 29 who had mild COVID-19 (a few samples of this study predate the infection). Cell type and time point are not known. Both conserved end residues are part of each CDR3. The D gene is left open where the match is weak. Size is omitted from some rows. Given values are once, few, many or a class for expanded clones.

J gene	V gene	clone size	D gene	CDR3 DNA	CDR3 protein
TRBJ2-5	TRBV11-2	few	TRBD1	TGTGCCAGCAGCTCTGGGACAGGGGGCGCCAAGACCCAGTACTTC	CASSSGTGGAKTQYF
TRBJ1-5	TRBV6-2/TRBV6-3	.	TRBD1	TGTGCCAGCACTTCGACAGGGGGCGCGGGGCAGCCCCAGCATTTT	CASTSTGGAGQPQHF
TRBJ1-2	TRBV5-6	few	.	TGTGCCAGCAGCTCCGGGAACTATGGCTACACCTTC	CASSSGNYGYTF
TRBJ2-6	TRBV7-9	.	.	TGTGCCAGCGCAGACTCTGGGGCCAACGTCCTGACTTTC	CASADSGANVLTF
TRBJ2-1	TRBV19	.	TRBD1	TGTGCCAGCGGGACAGGGGGCAGGTATGAGCAGTTCTTC	CASGTGGRYEQFF
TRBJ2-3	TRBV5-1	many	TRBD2	TGCGCCAGCAGCGAGACACTGACTAGCGGGGAGCATACGCAGTATTTT	CASSETLTSGEHTQYF
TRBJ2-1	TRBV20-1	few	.	TGCAGTGCTAGGAACTGGGATGAGCAGTTCTTC	CSARNWDEQFF
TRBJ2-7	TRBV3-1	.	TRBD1	TGTGCCAGCAGCCCCTGGGACAGGGATCCATCAAGGCAGTACTTC	CASSPWDRDPSRQYF
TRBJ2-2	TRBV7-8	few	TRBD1	TGTGCCAGCAGCTCCACCCTGAACAGGGGGCCGGACACCGGGGAGCTGTTTTTT	CASSSTLNRGPDTGELFF
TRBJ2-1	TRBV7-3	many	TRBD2	TGTGCCAGCAGCGTCTCTAGCGGACTCTACAATGAGCAGTTCTTC	CASSVSSGLYNEQFF
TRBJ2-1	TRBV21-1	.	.	TGTGCCAGCAGCGTAATACGTAGTAGCGGGGGAACCTACAATGAGCAGTTCTTC	CASSVIRSSGGTYNEQFF
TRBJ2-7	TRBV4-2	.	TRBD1	TGTGCCAGCAGCCAGGAAGACAGGGGGCGGAACGAGCAGTACTTC	CASSQEDRGRNEQYF
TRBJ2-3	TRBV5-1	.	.	TGCGCCAGCAGCCCCGGGACGGCTAGCACAGATACGCAGTATTTT	CASSPGTASTDTQYF
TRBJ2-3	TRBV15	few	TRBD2	TGTGCCACCAGCCTAGCGGCTAGCACAGATACGCAGTATTTT	CATSLAASTDTQYF
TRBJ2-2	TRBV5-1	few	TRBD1	TGCGCCAGCAGAACCGGGACAGCTACCGGGGAGCTGTTTTTT	CASRTGTATGELFF
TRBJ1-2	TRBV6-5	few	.	TGTGCCAGCAGTTATCGGGAGGGCGGCTACACCTTC	CASSYREGGYTF
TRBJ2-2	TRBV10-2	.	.	TGCGCCAGCAGAGCGGCGGGGAGGAACACCGGGGAGCTGTTTTTT	CASRAAGRNTGELFF
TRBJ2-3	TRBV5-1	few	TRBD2	TGCGCCAGCAGCGTGGGAGCGGGGCCAGATACGCAGTATTTT	CASSVGAGPDTQYF
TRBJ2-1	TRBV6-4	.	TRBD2	TGTGCCAGCAGTGCTGACTTTGGGGGGGGAACTGAGCAGTTCTTC	CASSADFGGGTEQFF
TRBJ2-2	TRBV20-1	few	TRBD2	TGCAGTGCCGAGATAGGGAGGGGCGGGGAGCTGTTTTTT	CSAEIGRGGELFF
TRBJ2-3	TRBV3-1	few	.	TGTGCCAGCAGCCGACATGGAGATACGCAGTATTTT	CASSRHGDTQYF
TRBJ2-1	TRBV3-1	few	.	TGTGCCAGCAGCTCCGTCACTAGAGGAGTATACAATGAGCAGTTCTTC	CASSSVTRGVYNEQFF
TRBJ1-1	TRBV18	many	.	TGTGCCAGCTCAGACCAGGCGAACACTGAAGCTTTCTTT	CASSDQANTEAFF
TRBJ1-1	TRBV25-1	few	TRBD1	TGTGCCAGCAGTGATTCGACAGGGGGGGACACTGAAGCTTTCTTT	CASSDSTGGDTEAFF
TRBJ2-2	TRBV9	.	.	TGTGCCAGCGGAAAACAGGGAACCGGGGAGCTGTTTTTT	CASGKQGTGELFF
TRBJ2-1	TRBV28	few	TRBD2	TGTGCCAGTACCGGGACTAGGAGTGCCCTATACAATGAGCAGTTCTTC	CASTGTRSALYNEQFF
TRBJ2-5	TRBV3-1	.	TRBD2	TGTGCCAGCAGCTCCTACTCCGGGACTAGCGTGGGGCACCAAGAGACCCAGTACTTC	CASSSYSGTSVGHQETQYF
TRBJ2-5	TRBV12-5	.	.	TGTGCTAGTGGTCCACCAGGGTACCAAGAGACCCAGTACTTC	CASGPPGYQETQYF
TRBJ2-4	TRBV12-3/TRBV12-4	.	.	TGTGCCAGCAGCCGTGGGGCGGAAAACATTCAGTACTTC	CASSRGAENIQYF
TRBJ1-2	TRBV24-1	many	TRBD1	TGTGCCACCAGTGATCAGACAGGGGGCTATGGCTACACCTTC	CATSDQTGGYGYTF
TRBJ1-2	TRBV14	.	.	TGTGCCAGCAGCCGACAATCCGGGGGTTTCGGCTACACCTTC	CASSRQSGGFGYTF
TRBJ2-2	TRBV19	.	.	TGTGCCAGCCACAGAAACGGGGAGCTGTTTTTT	CASHRNGELFF
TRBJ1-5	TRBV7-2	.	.	TGTGCCAGCAGCCAATCCCGCAATCAGCCCCAGCATTTT	CASSQSRNQPQHF
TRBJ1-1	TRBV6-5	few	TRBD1	TGTGCCAGCAGCCGAACTGAACCGAACAGGGGCGCTGAAGCTTTCTTT	CASSRTEPNRGAEAFF
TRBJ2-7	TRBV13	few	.	TGTGCCAGCGGGCCCGGGGTTCAGTCTTCATCGACCTACGAGCAGTACTTC	CASGPGVQSSSTYEQYF